These 15 T cell receptor beta chains came from one sample sequenced in a study of control samples from healthy donors and cancer patients. TCRdb keeps only in-frame clones here, not all; method: immunoSEQ multiplex PCR. The repertoire holds about 86,000 clones, with approximately 95% as singletons. The material sequenced was blood. These receptors were obtained from a woman younger than 45 in good health.

V gene TRBV2 combines with J gene TRBJ2-7; perhaps TRBD2 as D (6 bases). The V and J ends lost 6 bases and 9 bases respectively, with 21 bases between them. Germline V lookup: CDR1 SNHLY, CDR2 FYNNEI. CDR3 length equals 14 residues. The CDR3 DNA reads as TGTGCCAGCAGAACTTCAGGGACTCTGGGTCGGCAGTACTTC. This codes for CASRTSGTLGRQYF.

This clone was observed once. The rearrangement uses TRBV5-1 and TRBJ2-1; no firm D call. Trimming took 3 bases from V and 3 from J, leaving 7 bases between them. Germline values: CDR1 SGHRS, CDR2 YFSETQ. This CDR3 is 13 amino acids long. The CDR3: CASSSSLYNEQFF. The CDR3, as DNA: TGCGCCAGCAGCTCGTCACTCTACAATGAGCAGTTCTTC. Together with reference TRBV5-1 and TRBJ2-1, the CDR3 gives the full variable domain: KAGVTQTPRYLIKTRGQQVTLSCSPISGHRSVSWYQQTPGQGLQFLFEYFSETQRNKGNFPGRFSGRQFSNSRSEMNVSTLELGDSALYLCASSSSLYNEQFFGPGTRLTVL.

The V call is TRBV27, the J call TRBJ2-5, with a possible D match to TRBD2 (6 bases). This CDR3 has 12 residues. Trimming shortened V by 9 bases and J by 2 bases, and 10 bases separated the two germline ends. Per the germline V gene, CDR1 is MNHEY and CDR2 is SMNVEV (reference sequence). In DNA form, the CDR3 reads TGTGCCAGTGGACGGGGGCAAGAGACCCAGTACTTC. It codes for CASGRGQETQYF.

The rearrangement joins TRBV3-1 (or the pseudogene TRBV3-2) to TRBJ2-5; D possibly corresponds to TRBD1 (5 bases). Looked up from germline, CDR1 is LGHDT and CDR2 is YNNKEL (reference sequence). V gave up 4 bases and J gave up 2 bases, with 14 bases separating them. The CDR3 length is 15 residues. The CDR3 loop reads CASSPQGLGQETQYF. The DNA of the CDR3 is TGTGCCAGCAGCCCCCAGGGCCTCGGGCAAGAGACCCAGTACTTC.

The V gene is TRBV7-2, the J gene TRBJ1-2; D gene ambiguous. V dropped 2 bases and J dropped 6 bases, with 22 bases sitting between them. CDR1 is SGHTA and CDR2 is FQGNSA in the germline V gene. This CDR3 is 17 amino acids long. The CDR3 DNA reads TGTGCCAGCAGCTTAAGATCCGGGCCATCTAGGTCCCATGGCTACACCTTC. It is translated as CASSLRSGPSRSHGYTF.

The V and J genes are TRBV6-2 or TRBV6-3 and TRBJ2-1; D gene uncertain. Germline V lookup: CDR1 MNHEY, CDR2 SVGEGT. The CDR3 consists of 12 residues. The V end lost 2 bases, the J end lost 4 bases, and 3 bases lay between the germline ends. CDR3 residues: CASSYTYNEQFF. The CDR3 DNA sequence: TGTGCCAGCAGTTACACATACAATGAGCAGTTCTTC.

V is TRBV6-5 and J is TRBJ1-2; TRBD1 might be the D (5 bases). The CDR3 runs to 14 residues. The V gene lost 8 bases and the J gene lost 8 bases, with 21 bases spanning the gap. CDR1 and CDR2 from the germline V gene are MNHEY and SVGAGI. In nucleotides, the CDR3 is TGTGCCAGCGCGAGGGACGCCCTAACGGGAGGCTACACCTTC. Translating gives CASARDALTGGYTF.

The V and J genes are TRBV7-8 and TRBJ1-1; D gene ambiguous. The CDR3 is 14 residues long. Germline V gene sequence: CDR1 SGHVS, CDR2 FQNEAQ. The V and J ends lost 3 bases and 6 bases respectively, with 14 bases between them. CDR3 coding DNA: TGTGCCAGCAGCTTGACGGCCCGGGTTTCTGAAGCTTTCTTT. Its translation: CASSLTARVSEAFF.

J is TRBJ1-3 and V is TRBV12-5; D is ambiguous. CDR1 and CDR2 (germline): LGHNT, FRNRAP. V lost 5 bases, J lost 0 bases, and 17 bases lay in between. The CDR3 runs to 17 residues. The CDR3 loop is CASGTPRDHDSGNTIYF. The CDR3 DNA reads as TGTGCTAGTGGTACCCCCCGCGACCACGACTCTGGAAACACCATATATTTT. The variable domain in full, with the rest retrieved from reference TRBV12-5 and TRBJ1-3, is DARVTQTPRHKVTEMGQEVTMRCQPILGHNTVFWYRQTMMQGLELLAYFRNRAPLDDSGMPKDRFSAEMPDATLATLKIQPSEPRDSAVYFCASGTPRDHDSGNTIYFGEGSWLTVV.

The V and J genes are TRBV10-1 and TRBJ2-3, with 8 positions matching TRBD1. J was trimmed by 3 bases and V by 0 bases; bases with no gene match: 5. The CDR3 has 16 residues. Per germline, CDR1 WNHNN and CDR2 SYGVQD (reference sequence). CDR3 nucleotides: TGCGCCAGCAGTGAGTCCTCAGGGGGCCGGACAGATACGCAGTATTTT. Translation: CASSESSGGRTDTQYF.

This clone was detected only once. The chain recombines TRBV21-1 with TRBJ1-2; TRBD1, the table's D call, was not compared with the DNA. TRBV21-1 has pseudogene status. This CDR3 is 14 amino acids long. CDR3 coding DNA: TGTGCCAGCAGCCCCCTGAAGGGGAACTATGGCTACACCTTC. It encodes CASSPLKGNYGYTF.

The chain has TRBV6-1 and TRBJ1-4; D unresolved. There are 15 residues in the CDR3. V lost 2 bases to trimming and J lost 1 base, with 8 bases between them. Per germline, CDR1 MNHNS and CDR2 SASEGT. The CDR3 loop reads CASSELGLTNEKLFF. CDR3 DNA sequence: TGTGCCAGCAGTGAACTTGGGTTAACTAATGAAAAACTGTTTTTT.

The chain couples TRBV7-9 to TRBJ2-7; D possibly corresponds to TRBD1 (6 bases). Germline loops: CDR1 SEHNR, CDR2 FQNEAQ (reference sequence). This CDR3 is 15 amino acids long. The V gene lost 3 bases and the J gene lost 4 bases, with 16 bases spanning the gap. CDR3 residues: CASSLPGATGYEQYF. In nucleotides, the CDR3 is TGTGCCAGCAGCTTGCCAGGGGCGACTGGGTACGAGCAGTACTTC.

The rearrangement uses TRBV19 and TRBJ2-5; D perhaps matches TRBD2 (6 bases). The CDR3 is 15 amino acids. Germline values: CDR1 LNHDA, CDR2 SQIVND (reference sequence). V dropped 2 bases and J dropped 5 bases, with 15 bases sitting between them. The CDR3 coding sequence is TGTGCCAGTAGTATATTAGGAGGGCTCCTGGAGACCCAGTACTTC. The encoded protein is CASSILGGLLETQYF.

This clone was recorded only once. The V gene is TRBV19, the J gene TRBJ2-7, with TRBD2 as a possible D gene (6 bases). The CDR3 runs to 15 residues. Germline CDR1 and CDR2: LNHDA and SQIVND (reference sequence). V was cut by 6 bases and J by 1 base, with 16 bases left in between. The CDR3 is CASSRQEGQSYEQYF. The CDR3 DNA sequence: TGTGCCAGTAGCCGTCAGGAGGGGCAGTCCTACGAGCAGTACTTC. The full variable domain, with the rest looked up from reference TRBV19 and TRBJ2-7, is DGGITQSPKYLFRKEGQNVTLSCEQNLNHDAMYWYRQDPGQGLRLIYYSQIVNDFQKGDIAEGYSVSREKKESFPLTVTSAQKNPTAFYLCASSRQEGQSYEQYFGPGTRLTVT.